The rows below give T cell receptor beta chains drawn from one sample of a study of siplizumab effects on memory and regulatory T cells. Sequencing was performed with immunoSEQ multiplex PCR; in TCRdb, only in-frame clones are kept and a portion is missing. The table records about 75,000 clones, roughly 93% of them present only once. Sequenced sample: CD8+ T cells sorted from blood. These receptors were obtained from a human donor in good health. Both conserved end residues are part of each CDR3. The order of the fields is D gene, V gene, clone size, J gene, CDR3 DNA, CDR3 protein. A D gene is named only where the DNA matches it firmly. Clone size is shown for a subset of rows, as once, few, many or a class of expanded clone.

D: -; V: TRBV7-2; size: -; J: TRBJ2-2; DNA: TGTGCCAGCAGCTTAGTGACCGGGGAGCTGTTTTTT; CDR3: CASSLVTGELFF
D: TRBD1; V: TRBV4-1; size: -; J: TRBJ2-1; DNA: TGCGCCAGCAGCCAAGCCGGGACAGGGACTTACAATGAGCAGTTCTTC; CDR3: CASSQAGTGTYNEQFF
D: -; V: TRBV27; size: -; J: TRBJ2-6; DNA: TGTGCCAGCAGCCCGGCAGCTGGGGCCAACGTCCTGACTTTC; CDR3: CASSPAAGANVLTF
D: -; V: TRBV6-5; size: -; J: TRBJ1-2; DNA: TGTGCCAGCAGTTACTCTGGGGAGGCGAACTATGGCTACACCTTC; CDR3: CASSYSGEANYGYTF
D: TRBD2; V: TRBV15; size: -; J: TRBJ2-7; DNA: TGTGCCACCAGCACCGGGACTAGCGGGGGTGAGCAGTACTTC; CDR3: CATSTGTSGGEQYF
D: -; V: TRBV6-5; size: once; J: TRBJ1-2; DNA: TGTGCCAGCAGTCCCGCCGGGACAATTTTATTTGGCTACACCTTC; CDR3: CASSPAGTILFGYTF
D: TRBD2; V: TRBV4-1; size: -; J: TRBJ2-1; DNA: TGCGCCAGCAGCCAGAGACTAGCGGGGGCCCTCTACAATGAGCAGTTCTTC; CDR3: CASSQRLAGALYNEQFF
D: -; V: TRBV27; size: -; J: TRBJ1-2; DNA: TGTGCCAGCAGTTTAGGGACCCACTATGGCTACACCTTC; CDR3: CASSLGTHYGYTF
D: -; V: TRBV19; size: once; J: TRBJ2-3; DNA: TGTGCCAGTAGTATAGATCCCGGGGCGTCTAGCACAGATACGCAGTATTTT; CDR3: CASSIDPGASSTDTQYF
D: -; V: TRBV13; size: -; J: TRBJ2-7; DNA: TGTGCCAGCAGCTTAGGCGGGTACGAGGGGTACTTC; CDR3: CASSLGGYEGYF
D: -; V: TRBV5-4; size: -; J: TRBJ1-1; DNA: TGTGCCAGCAGCTTGAGCTACAGCCTGAACACTGAAGCTTTCTTT; CDR3: CASSLSYSLNTEAFF
D: -; V: TRBV5-1; size: -; J: TRBJ1-1; DNA: TGCGCCAGCCGCTTTGGGACTGAAGCTTTCTTT; CDR3: CASRFGTEAFF